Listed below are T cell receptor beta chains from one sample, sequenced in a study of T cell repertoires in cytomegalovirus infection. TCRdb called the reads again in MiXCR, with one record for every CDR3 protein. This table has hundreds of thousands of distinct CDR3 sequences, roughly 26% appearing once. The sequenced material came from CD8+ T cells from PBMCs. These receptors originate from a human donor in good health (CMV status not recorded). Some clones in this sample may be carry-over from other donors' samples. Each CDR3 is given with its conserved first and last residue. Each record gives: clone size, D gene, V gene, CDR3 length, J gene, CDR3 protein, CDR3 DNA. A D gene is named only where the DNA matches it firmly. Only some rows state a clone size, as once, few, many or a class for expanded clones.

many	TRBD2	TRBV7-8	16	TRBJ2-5	CASSLNSGGPQETQYF	TGTGCCAGCAGCTTAAATAGCGGGGGACCCCAAGAGACCCAGTACTTC
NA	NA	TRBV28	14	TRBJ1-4	CASNVGRLNEKLFF	TGTGCCAGCAATGTCGGCAGACTAAATGAAAAACTGTTTTTT
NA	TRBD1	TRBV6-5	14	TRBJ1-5	CASSNNRGNQPQHF	TGTGCCAGCAGTAACAACAGGGGAAATCAGCCCCAGCATTTT
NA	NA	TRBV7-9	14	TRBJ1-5	CASSLAKKGQPQHF	TGTGCCAGCAGCTTAGCAAAGAAAGGACAGCCCCAGCATTTT
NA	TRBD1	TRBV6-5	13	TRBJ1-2	CASSYSRGESYTF	TGTGCCAGCAGTTACTCCAGGGGGGAAAGCTACACCTTC
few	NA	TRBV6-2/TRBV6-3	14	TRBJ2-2	CASSYDGEGGELFF	TGTGCCAGCAGTTACGATGGGGAAGGCGGGGAGCTGTTTTTT
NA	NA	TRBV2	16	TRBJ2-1	CASSEHRGATYHEQFF	TGTGCCAGCAGTGAACATCGGGGGGCGACCTACCATGAGCAGTTCTTC
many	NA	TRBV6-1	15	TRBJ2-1	CASRLHRLGLNEQFF	TGTGCCAGCAGACTCCACAGGCTTGGGCTCAATGAGCAGTTCTTC
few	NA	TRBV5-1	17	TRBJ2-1	CASSLEDVASSYNEQFF	TGCGCCAGCAGCTTGGAGGACGTAGCGAGCTCCTACAATGAGCAGTTCTTC
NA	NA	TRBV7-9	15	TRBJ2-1	CASSFRGGQYNEQFF	TGTGCCAGCAGCTTTAGGGGGGGGCAGTACAATGAGCAGTTCTTC
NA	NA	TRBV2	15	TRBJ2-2	CASSEWQGQAGELFF	TGTGCCAGCAGTGAATGGCAGGGGCAAGCCGGGGAGCTGTTTTTT
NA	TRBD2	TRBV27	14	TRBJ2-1	CASSPGGSGGEQFF	TGTGCCAGCAGCCCTGGGGGTAGCGGGGGTGAGCAGTTCTTC
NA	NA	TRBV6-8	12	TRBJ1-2	CASSYEGGRYTF	TGTGCCAGCAGTTACGAGGGAGGAAGGTACACCTTC
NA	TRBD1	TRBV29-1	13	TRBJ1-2	CSVGGTGLYGYTF	TGCAGCGTTGGGGGGACAGGCCTCTATGGCTACACCTTC
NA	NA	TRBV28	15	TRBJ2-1	CASSFSDSFNNEQFF	TGTGCCAGCAGCTTTTCGGACTCATTTAACAATGAGCAGTTCTTC
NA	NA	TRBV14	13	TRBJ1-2	CASSHSLNYGYTF	TGTGCCAGCAGCCACAGCCTTAACTATGGCTACACCTTC
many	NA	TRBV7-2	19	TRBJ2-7	CASSLPESDQTRTPYEQYF	TGTGCCAGCAGCTTACCAGAGTCAGACCAGACCCGAACCCCCTACGAGCAGTACTTC
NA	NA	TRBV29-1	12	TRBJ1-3	CSVEEVGNTIYF	TGCAGCGTTGAAGAGGTGGGGAACACCATATATTTT
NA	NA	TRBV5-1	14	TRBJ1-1	CASSVGHQNTEAFF	TGCGCCAGCAGCGTGGGACACCAGAACACTGAAGCTTTCTTT
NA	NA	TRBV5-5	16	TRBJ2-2	CASSPEGAVDTGELFF	TGTGCCAGCAGCCCGGAGGGGGCGGTCGACACCGGGGAGCTGTTTTTT
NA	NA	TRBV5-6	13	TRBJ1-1	CANSLGGNTEAFF	TGTGCCAACAGCTTGGGAGGGAACACTGAAGCTTTCTTT
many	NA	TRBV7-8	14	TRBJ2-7	CAIETQGSSYEQYF	TGTGCCATCGAGACTCAGGGCAGCTCCTACGAGCAGTACTTC
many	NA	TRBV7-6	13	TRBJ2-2	CASSLGQGGELFF	TGTGCCAGCAGCTTAGGGCAAGGCGGGGAGCTGTTTTTT
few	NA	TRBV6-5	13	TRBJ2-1	CASSSWDKSEQFF	TGTGCCAGCAGTTCCTGGGACAAGAGTGAGCAGTTCTTC